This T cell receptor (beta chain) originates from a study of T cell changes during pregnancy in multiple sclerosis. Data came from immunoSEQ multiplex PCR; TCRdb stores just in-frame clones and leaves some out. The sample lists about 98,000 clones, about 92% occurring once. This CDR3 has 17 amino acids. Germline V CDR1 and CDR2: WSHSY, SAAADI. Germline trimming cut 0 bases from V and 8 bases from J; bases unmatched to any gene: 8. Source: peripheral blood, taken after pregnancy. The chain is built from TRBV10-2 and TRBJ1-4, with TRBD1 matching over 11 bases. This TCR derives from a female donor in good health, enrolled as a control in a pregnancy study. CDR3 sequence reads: CASSESVWGQGDEKLFF. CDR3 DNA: TGCGCCAGCAGTGAGTCGGTATGGGGACAGGGGGACGAAAAACTGTTTTTT.